Listed below are T cell receptor beta chains from one sample, sequenced in a study of shared T cell receptors in the human thymus. The method was immunoSEQ multiplex PCR; TCRdb's version includes in-frame clones alone and lacks a portion of them. Among about 660,000 clones listed, more than 75% were seen once. This sample also appeared in a second study, on human thymus T cells.

Sequenced material: thymocytes. These TCRs come from a boy less than two years old with a congenital heart defect. The conserved cysteine and the conserved F or W are not part of the CDR3 here. The order of the fields is V gene, J gene, CDR3 protein.

>TRBV11-2|TRBJ2-7
ASSSTKGQYYEQY
>TRBV15|TRBJ2-1
ATSFGQGDNEQF
>TRBV29-1|TRBJ1-4
SVAPGVTNEKLF
>TRBV14|TRBJ2-6
ASSQDQRGLHLSGANVLT
>TRBV23-1|TRBJ2-3
ASSQLRGHTTDTQY
>TRBV6-1|NA
ASWGTRTANYEQY
>TRBV5-1|TRBJ2-2
ASSGSPVGLAGGGNTGELF
>TRBV6-1|TRBJ1-1
ASSEAQDIWTEAF
>TRBV9|TRBJ2-3
ASSDFPGQEADTQY
>TRBV11-2|TRBJ2-1
ASSLETPSSYNEQF
>TRBV5-6|TRBJ1-5
ASSRGQGSSHNQPQH
>TRBV10-3|TRBJ1-2
AISDAAGGKDYGYT
>TRBV5-1|TRBJ1-6
ASSLDIGGGYSPLH
>TRBV5-6|TRBJ1-2
ASSADSNYGYT
>TRBV11-3|TRBJ2-3
ASSSAGRDTQY
>TRBV27|TRBJ2-1
ASRSRTERGGSSYNEQF
>TRBV6-5|TRBJ1-1
ASSYWDRLDTEAF
>TRBV18|TRBJ2-1
ASSRSDRIYNEQF
>TRBV5-5|TRBJ2-7
ASSLGHDRGGQY
>TRBV15|TRBJ2-7
ATSRGAGGTHLAYEQY
>TRBV4-3|TRBJ1-3
ASSQALAVSGNTIY
>TRBV4-3|TRBJ2-2
ASSQDGKGGTGELF
>TRBV10-3|TRBJ2-7
AISESGGPYEQY
>TRBV28|TRBJ2-1
ASSPTGLNEQF
>TRBV4-1|TRBJ2-7
ASSQGSGDYEQY
>TRBV9|TRBJ1-2
ASSVGSTGRKNGYT
>TRBV18|TRBJ2-5
ASSPFQGKMETQY
>TRBV4-1|TRBJ2-5
ASSQVRGQQETQY
>TRBV7-9|TRBJ2-3
ASSNRQTGTDTQY
>TRBV27|TRBJ2-1
ASSFRDSLYNEQF
>TRBV28|TRBJ2-2
ASSLISARRGKNTGELF
>TRBV5-1|TRBJ2-4
ASSNGLAKNIQY
>TRBV19|TRBJ2-7
ASSPDRGLPYEQY
>TRBV9|TRBJ2-3
ASSVAREVTDTQY
>TRBV7-6|TRBJ2-5
ASSLEYWTGGETQY
>TRBV6-5|TRBJ1-5
ASSYSRQGANQPQH
>TRBV10-2|TRBJ1-1
ASRRTGKNTEAF
>TRBV7-2|TRBJ1-5
ASSSRPQGRGNQPQH
>TRBV7-2|TRBJ1-6
ASSSPEPGPNNSPLH
>TRBV19|TRBJ2-7
ASSWTSGSRGYEQY
>TRBV13|TRBJ2-5
ASSLGPPAAEIAEQY
>TRBV5-1|TRBJ1-2
ASSLGQGTGYGYT
>TRBV9|TRBJ1-3
ASSRTGGSGNTIY
>TRBV18|TRBJ2-5
ASSSTSGPETQY
>TRBV19|TRBJ2-1
ASSRTGGIDEQF
>TRBV30|TRBJ2-5
AWTDSETQY
>TRBV30|TRBJ2-7
AWSVTRPALAGGDEQY
>TRBV7-6|TRBJ2-2
ASSPVSGGELF
>TRBV7-8|TRBJ1-1
ASSLVTGGHTEAF
>TRBV20-1|TRBJ1-1
SARDLTEAF
>TRBV6-6|TRBJ1-2
ASSLGQGGYGYT
>TRBV13|TRBJ2-7
ASIRRGGGLQRY
>TRBV7-4|TRBJ1-2
ASSLPRVLVNYGYT
>TRBV28|TRBJ1-5
ASSFARQGGPSNQPQH
>TRBV30|TRBJ1-5
AWSEEPQGLIPYSNQPQH
>TRBV6-5|TRBJ2-2
ASSYSRRSRGGELF
>TRBV5-1|TRBJ2-7
ASSLASLAGGIAYEQY
>TRBV6-5|TRBJ2-7
ASSYSGLKVYEQY
>TRBV7-3|TRBJ1-6
ASSSGQGDSPLH
>TRBV5-1|TRBJ2-1
ASTPPKSSYNEQF